This T cell receptor (beta chain) was documented in a study of shared clonotypes between healthy human individuals (dated by TCRdb to the early 2020s). For context, the study as a whole: The cohort comprised two women and a few men aged 18 to 49 years. Each donor's leukapheresis produced roughly between roughly 0.9 and 8.9 billion PBMCs. Different laboratories and diverse techniques were used to prepare libraries and sequence TCR repertoires, to increase sequencing depth and limit assay-specific biases. To estimate repertoire size and how much clonotype sharing occurs between individuals, the study deeply sequenced the blood TCR repertoires of several healthy adults. Broad study findings and their caveats: Sampling was restricted to blood, and TCR repertoires in tissue are likely to differ from TCR repertoires in blood. Pairwise subsampling led to the expectation that sequencing depth would affect the degree of clonotype sharing among donors. The genetic and exposure-history diversity represented was limited by the small number of donors.

The donors were healthy, HIV-negative adults with no recently reported acute infections or vaccinations. Every donor was a Caucasian adult living in Nashville, Tennessee, USA. For unsorted samples, about 90 million PBMCs were counted, and genomic DNA was extracted using the QIAamp DNA Blood Mini kit. Blood was obtained by leukapheresis, after which PBMCs were separated by Ficoll-Histopaque density gradient centrifugation and cryopreserved in liquid nitrogen vapor phase. Using the deep immunoSEQ assay, multiplex PCR amplified TCR CDR3 regions from genomic DNA. For each cell subset, the extracted genomic DNA was distributed evenly across all wells of several immunoSEQ 96-well plates, and each plate served as one replicate. For unsorted PBMC, 250 to 300 ng of genomic DNA, equivalent to around 30,000 T cell genomes, went into each replicate PCR. Ten immunoSEQ deep assay plates were used to sequence the unsorted PBMC genomic DNA. The purified libraries were quantified using a Qubit 3.0 fluorometer, sized with a Bioanalyzer 2100, and then quantified again using the KAPA Library Quantification kit. Every immunoSEQ 96-well plate was sequenced on a separate single-read 150-cycle Illumina NextSeq 550 flow cell. Processing in the source paper ran as follows. Because the immunoSEQ output held only junctional sequences and lacked quality scores, the filtering could not match the filtering applied to full-length reads. To assign V/J genes and CDR3, sequences were annotated against IMGT germline references using PyIR, a Python wrapper for IgBLAST v1.9. Reads were filtered out if the reads had weak V/J assignments (E-value above 1e-6), no CDR3, stop codons, out-of-frame junctions, or ambiguous translated residues. V3J clonotypes were defined as sequences sharing an identical inferred V gene, J gene, and CDR3 amino acid sequence. Percentage overlap between repertoires was calculated by dividing the number of shared unique clonotypes by the size of the smaller repertoire. Richness of each repertoire was evaluated using RTK rarefaction, the Chao1 estimator, and Recon v2.1 estimates of unobserved clonotypes. TCRdb carries this immuneACCESS record with in-frame sequences only. Its versions omit some clonotypes, under half of them owing to an unresolved V gene in the studies checked, with the rest unexplained. V and J calls and clone size are given by that table; D and trimming were obtained from the DNA. The sample yields about 600,000 clones; roughly four fifths were counted once. Together, the top ten hold around 12% of the sample.

Taken from the germline V gene, the CDR1 and CDR2 loops are SGHRS and YFSETQ. The germline V end is reduced by 0 bases and the J end by 4 bases; junction bases left unmatched: 10. The CDR3, from cysteine to phenylalanine, totals 17 residues. CDR3 DNA is the only sequence kept; it has 51 bases, read in frame from the first base. This clone was seen a single time. The antigen this receptor binds is unknown. No qualities accompany the bases; no much larger clone lies one base away. The V and J genes are TRBV5-1 and TRBJ2-5, and TRBD1 aligns with 9 junction nucleotides. The sample taken for sequencing was PBMCs. The TCR sequence derives from a woman aged 40-49 years in good health. Some clones in this sample may be carry-over from other donors' samples. The sequenced DNA is TGCGCCAGCAGCTTGGTGCCCGGGACAGGGCATTCAGAGACCCAGTACTTC. Its protein product is CASSLVPGTGHSETQYF. Supplemented by the reference TRBV5-1 and TRBJ2-5 proteins around the CDR3, the complete variable domain is KAGVTQTPRYLIKTRGQQVTLSCSPISGHRSVSWYQQTPGQGLQFLFEYFSETQRNKGNFPGRFSGRQFSNSRSEMNVSTLELGDSALYLCASSLVPGTGHSETQYFGPGTRLLVL.